These 2 T cell receptor beta chains came from one sample sequenced in a study of shared clonotypes between healthy human individuals (dated by TCRdb to the early 2020s). Library preparation was by the immunoSEQ multiplex PCR assay. TCRdb limited this immuneACCESS table to in-frame rearrangements with V and J called. A share of clones is missing; checked studies link under half to unresolved V genes, and the rest is unexplained. The sample table shows millions of clones, and approximately 95% are seen once. Under 0.45% of the sample is taken by the ten largest. Sequencing was performed on naive CD4+ T cells from PBMCs. Explained via the paper, the cell subset or site label denotes: CD45RA+ positively selected. The receptors derive from a man aged 18 to 30 in good health. Some clones in this sample may be carry-over from other donors' samples.

This chain joins TRBV28 and TRBJ2-7; 11 bases agree with TRBD2. The CDR3 length is 16 residues. Germline lookup yields CDR1 MDHEN and CDR2 SYDVKM. The J segment lost 0 bases and the V segment lost 10 bases, leaving 11 bases of the junction unmatched. CDR3 region: CATNMPLAGGSYEQYF. The CDR3 DNA sequence: TGTGCCACCAACATGCCCCTAGCGGGGGGCTCCTACGAGCAGTACTTC. The full variable domain, with the rest looked up from reference TRBV28 and TRBJ2-7, is DVKVTQSSRYLVKRTGEKVFLECVQDMDHENMFWYRQDPGLGLRLIYFSYDVKMKEKGDIPEGYSVSREKKERFSLILESASTNQTSMYLCATNMPLAGGSYEQYFGPGTRLTVT.

J is TRBJ1-2 and V is TRBV15; no reliable D call. Germline V gene lookup returns CDR1 LNHNV and CDR2 YYDKDF (reference sequence). With 5 bases removed from V and 7 bases from J, the gap between germline ends came to 17 bases. The CDR3 consists of 14 residues. CDR3 nucleotides: TGTGCCACCAGCGGTGCCCGGTCCTTGATTGGCTACACCTTC. Its translation is CATSGARSLIGYTF.